The clone carrying this T cell receptor beta chain occurred a few times. Clones were sequenced by immunoSEQ multiplex PCR, and TCRdb holds only the in-frame ones, with some missing. This sample has 950,000 to 1,200,000 clones, with roughly 80% found just once. The V and J ends lost 3 bases and 1 base respectively, with 6 bases between them. The CDR3 totals 13 residues. Looked up from germline, CDR1 is SGHDN and CDR2 is FVKESK. The data were taken from a study of shared clonotypes between healthy human individuals. The chain carries TRBV14 and TRBJ1-1; tentative D call: TRBD1 (5 bases). The TCR was taken from a man between 18 and 35 years old in good health. Some clones in this sample may be carry-over from other donors' samples. The sequencing input was memory CD4+ T cells from PBMCs. The subset denotes: CD45RA-negative fraction. The CDR3 DNA follows: TGTGCCAGCAGCCAGACAGCGAACACTGAAGCTTTCTTT. The encoded protein is CASSQTANTEAFF.